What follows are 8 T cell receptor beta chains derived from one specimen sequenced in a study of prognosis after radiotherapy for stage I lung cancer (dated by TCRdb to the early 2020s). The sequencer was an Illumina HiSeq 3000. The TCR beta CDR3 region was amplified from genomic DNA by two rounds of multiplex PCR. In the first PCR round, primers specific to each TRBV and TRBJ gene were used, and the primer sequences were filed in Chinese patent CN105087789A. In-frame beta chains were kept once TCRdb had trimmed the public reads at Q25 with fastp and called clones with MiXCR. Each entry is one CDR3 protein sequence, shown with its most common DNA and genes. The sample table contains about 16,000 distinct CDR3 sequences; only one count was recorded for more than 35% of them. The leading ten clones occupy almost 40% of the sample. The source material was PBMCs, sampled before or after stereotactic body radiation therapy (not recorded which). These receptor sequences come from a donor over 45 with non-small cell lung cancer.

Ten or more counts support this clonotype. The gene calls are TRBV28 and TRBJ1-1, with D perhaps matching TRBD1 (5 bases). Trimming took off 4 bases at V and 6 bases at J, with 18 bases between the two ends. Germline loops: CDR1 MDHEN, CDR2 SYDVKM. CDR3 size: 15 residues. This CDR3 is CASSWEGPPAPEAFF. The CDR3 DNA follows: TGTGCCAGCAGTTGGGAGGGGCCCCCAGCGCCTGAAGCTTTCTTT.

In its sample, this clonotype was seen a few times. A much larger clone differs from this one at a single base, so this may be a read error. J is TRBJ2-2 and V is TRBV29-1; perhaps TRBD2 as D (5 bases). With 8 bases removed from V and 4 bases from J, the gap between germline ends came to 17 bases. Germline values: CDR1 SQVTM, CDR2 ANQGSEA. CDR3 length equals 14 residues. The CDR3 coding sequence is TGCAGCTCCCGCCCTAGCTGGGGCACCGGGGAGCTGTTTTTT. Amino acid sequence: CSSRPSWGTGELFF.

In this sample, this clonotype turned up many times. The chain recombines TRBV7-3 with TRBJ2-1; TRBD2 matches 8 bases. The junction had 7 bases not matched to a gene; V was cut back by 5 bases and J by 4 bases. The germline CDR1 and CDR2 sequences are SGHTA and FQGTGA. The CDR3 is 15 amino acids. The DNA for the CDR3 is TGTGCCAGCAGCGAGCTAGCGGGCGTATACAATGAGCAGTTCTTC. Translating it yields CASSELAGVYNEQFF.

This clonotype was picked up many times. As DNA, the CDR3 is TGTGCCAGCTCCTCCAGGCCCCTCACAGATACGCAGTATTTT. The encoded protein is CASSSRPLTDTQYF. The chain joins TRBV11-2 to TRBJ2-3; D is uncertain. The V end was cut by 8 bases, the J end by 2 bases, with 14 bases between. The CDR3 spans 14 residues. The germline CDR1 and CDR2 sequences are SGHAT and FQNNGV.

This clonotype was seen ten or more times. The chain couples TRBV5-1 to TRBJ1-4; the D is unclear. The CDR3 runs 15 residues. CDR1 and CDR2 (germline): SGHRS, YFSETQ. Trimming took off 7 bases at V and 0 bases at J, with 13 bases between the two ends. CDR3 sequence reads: CASARLGATNEKLFF. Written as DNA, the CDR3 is TGCGCCAGCGCCCGCCTCGGCGCAACTAATGAAAAACTGTTTTTT.

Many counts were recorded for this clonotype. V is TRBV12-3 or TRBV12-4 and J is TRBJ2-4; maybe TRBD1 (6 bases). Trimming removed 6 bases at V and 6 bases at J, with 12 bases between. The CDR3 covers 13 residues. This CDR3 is CASSLQGPNIQYF. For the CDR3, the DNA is TGTGCCAGCAGCCTACAGGGCCCAAACATTCAGTACTTC.

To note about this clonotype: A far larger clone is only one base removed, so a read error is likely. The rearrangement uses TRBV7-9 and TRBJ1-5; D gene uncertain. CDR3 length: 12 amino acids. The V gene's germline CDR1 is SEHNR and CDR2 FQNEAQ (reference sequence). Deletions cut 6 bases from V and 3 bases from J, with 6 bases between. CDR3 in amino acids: CASSYINQPQHF. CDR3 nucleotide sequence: TGTGCCAGCAGTTATATCAATCAGCCCCAGCATTTT.

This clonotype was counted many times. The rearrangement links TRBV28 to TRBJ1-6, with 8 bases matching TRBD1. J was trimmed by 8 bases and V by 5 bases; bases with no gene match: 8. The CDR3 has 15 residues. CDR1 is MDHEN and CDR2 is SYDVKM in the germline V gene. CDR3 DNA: TGTGCCAGCAGTCCCTCGACAGGGGAGTATTCACCCCTCCACTTT. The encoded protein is CASSPSTGEYSPLHF.